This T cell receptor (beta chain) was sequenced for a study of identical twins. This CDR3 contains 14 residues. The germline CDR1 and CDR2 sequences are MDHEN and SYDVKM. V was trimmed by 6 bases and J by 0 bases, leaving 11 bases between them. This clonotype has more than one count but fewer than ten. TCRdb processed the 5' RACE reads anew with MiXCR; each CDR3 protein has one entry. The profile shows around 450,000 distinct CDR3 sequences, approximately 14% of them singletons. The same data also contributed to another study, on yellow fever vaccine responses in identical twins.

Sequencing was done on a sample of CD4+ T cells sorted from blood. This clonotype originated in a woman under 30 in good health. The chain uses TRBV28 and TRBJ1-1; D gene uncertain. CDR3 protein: CASRWAVMNTEAFF. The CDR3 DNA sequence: TGTGCCAGCAGGTGGGCAGTCATGAACACTGAAGCTTTCTTT.